This TCR beta chain was retrieved from a study of monozygotic twins with inflammatory bowel disease. Study conclusions and caveats: Clonotype overlap with others was lower in IBD patients than in healthy twins, a difference that was greatest with disease activity. No repertoire similarity difference was seen between concordant and discordant twins; power was possibly limited.

Through template switching, UMIs that included a 6-nucleotide sample barcode were added. TCRdb reprocessed the 5' RACE reads; each CDR3 protein has one entry and no DNA is given. The sample table sets out about 380,000 distinct CDR3 sequences. The CDR3 extends over 15 amino acids. A word on this clonotype: The target antigen is unknown.

This sequence was found in a human donor with ulcerative colitis or Crohn's disease, or a healthy co-twin of an affected twin (not recorded which). The rearrangement links TRBV12-3 or TRBV12-4 to TRBJ1-1; TCRdb designates TRBD1, a call that cannot be tested without DNA. The material sequenced was blood. The CDR3 spells CASSPRRGTNTEAFF.